A single sample is the source of the 28 T cell receptor beta chains below, sequenced in a study of blood T cell repertoires in COVID-19. Using immunoSEQ multiplex PCR, the repertoire was profiled, and TCRdb retains in-frame clones only, with some absent. The data show about 100,000 clones, with about 80% seen just once and about 12% held by the top ten. Source material: peripheral blood. The source is a woman aged 70-85 years with acute or convalescent COVID-19.

The CDR3 reads CASSLRGTTEAFF. DNA of the CDR3: TGTGCCAGCAGCTTACGGGGGACCACTGAAGCTTTCTTT. The chain combines TRBV7-6 with TRBJ1-1; weak D call: TRBD1 (5 bases). CDR1 and CDR2 (germline): SGHVS, FNYEAQ. Trimming left V 2 bases short and J 4 bases short, with 8 bases between. The CDR3 covers 13 residues.

This clone has a handful of counts. This chain uses TRBV1 with TRBJ1-5; TRBD1 was called by the table and not checked on the DNA. TRBV1 is described as a pseudogene. This CDR3 region has 16 residues. DNA for the CDR3: TGCACCAGCAGCCAAAATAACAGGGCCGGCAATCAGCCCCAGCATTTT. It yields the protein CTSSQNNRAGNQPQHF.

The gene calls are TRBV12-5 and TRBJ1-6, with D unresolved. CDR3 length: 13 residues. V lost 6 bases and J lost 9, with 12 bases in between. Looked up from germline, CDR1 is LGHNT and CDR2 is FRNRAP. The CDR3 nucleotides read TGTGCTAGTGGATCGACAAATAGTTCACCCCTCCACTTT. Protein sequence: CASGSTNSSPLHF.

The CDR3 nucleotides read TGTGCCATCAGTCTTGACAGGGAAAATTCACCCCTCCACTTT. As protein: CAISLDRENSPLHF. The V gene is TRBV10-3, the J gene TRBJ1-6; 7 bases align to TRBD1. This CDR3 contains 14 residues. Germline CDR1 ENHRY, CDR2 SYGVKD. V was pared by 5 bases and J by 7 bases, with 5 bases of the junction left unmatched.

V gene TRBV7-3 combines with J gene TRBJ1-1; 9 bases line up with TRBD1. The CDR3 runs to 16 residues. The germline gives CDR1 SGHTA, CDR2 FQGTGA. V shed 5 bases and J 0 bases; nucleotides not matched to a gene: 7. The DNA for the CDR3 is TGTGCCAGCAGCCCGGGGACAGGGCCTGTGAACACTGAAGCTTTCTTT. Protein product: CASSPGTGPVNTEAFF.

In the case of this clone: Without the conserved terminal phenylalanine or tryptophan, this CDR3 likely stems from a read error. The DNA is omitted, as the CDR3 cannot be located on it reliably, and the CDR3 follows TCRdb's listing. The rearrangement links TRBV19 to TRBJ2-3; the DNA was not compared with TRBD1, the D call given in the table. The CDR3 sequence runs 12 residues, both termini included. Germline-derived CDR1 and CDR2 are LNHDA and SQIVND (reference sequence). The CDR3 protein is CASSTTTGALVC.

The genes are TRBV7-2 and TRBJ1-5, with 8 nucleotides matching TRBD1. Germline CDR1 and CDR2: SGHTA and FQGNSA. There are 14 residues in the CDR3. J lost 8 bases, V lost 4 bases, and 7 bases had no gene match. CDR3 sequence reads: CASSSGQGDKPQHF. Here the CDR3 DNA reads TGTGCCAGCAGCTCTGGACAGGGTGATAAGCCCCAGCATTTT.

The chain joins TRBV7-9 to TRBJ2-4, with TRBD2 matching over 12 bases. Trimming took 4 bases from V and 1 from J; bases not matched to a gene: 2. Germline CDR1 is SEHNR and CDR2 is FQNEAQ (reference sequence). The CDR3 has 16 amino acids. The CDR3 DNA reads as TGTGCCAGCAGCTCCACTAGCGGGGGGGCCAAAAACATTCAGTACTTC. Protein product: CASSSTSGGAKNIQYF.

This chain uses TRBV27 with TRBJ2-2; 11 positions agree with TRBD1. J was trimmed by 6 bases and V by 3 bases; bases with no gene match: 9. Germline lookup yields CDR1 MNHEY and CDR2 SMNVEV (reference sequence). CDR3 length: 17 amino acids. The CDR3 sequence is CASSFRWTGGAAGELFF. CDR3 sequence (DNA): TGTGCCAGCAGTTTTCGGTGGACAGGGGGCGCAGCCGGGGAGCTGTTTTTT.

In this sample, this clone turned up once. The chain links TRBV6-1 to TRBJ1-2; TRBD1 might be the D (5 bases). Between the trimmed V and J ends, which lost 4 bases and 1 base, there was a span of 16 bases. In germline, CDR1 is MNHNS, CDR2 SASEGT. The CDR3 loop spans 16 amino acids. The CDR3 loop reads CASSGTTVGLNYGYTF. In DNA, the CDR3 is TGTGCCAGCAGTGGTACGACAGTAGGTCTTAACTATGGCTACACCTTC.

The chain recombines TRBV2 with TRBJ1-3; no clear D gene. The germline CDR1 and CDR2 sequences are SNHLY and FYNNEI. V was clipped by 6 bases and J by 0 bases, with 6 bases between them. The CDR3 has 13 amino acids. The CDR3 reads CASRTSSGNTIYF. The DNA of the CDR3 is TGTGCCAGCAGGACAAGCTCTGGAAACACCATATATTTT.

This rearrangement joins TRBV12-5 to TRBJ1-3; D call uncertain. V gave up 1 base and J gave up 0 bases, with 10 bases separating them. Germline loops: CDR1 LGHNT, CDR2 FRNRAP. The CDR3 length is 16 residues. DNA of the CDR3: TGTGCTAGTGGTTTGGCCGGGTCGAGCTCTGGAAACACCATATATTTT. Translated, it gives CASGLAGSSSGNTIYF.

V and J are TRBV6-6 and TRBJ2-7, with 7 bases identical to TRBD1. V was clipped by 10 bases and J by 7 bases; unmatched bases: 16. This CDR3 has 14 amino acids. Germline V CDR1 and CDR2: MNHNY, SVGAGI (reference sequence). The CDR3 region is CATPLSDRVGEQYV. CDR3 coding DNA: TGTGCCACCCCCCTGAGCGACAGGGTCGGTGAGCAGTACGTC.

The V gene is TRBV18, the J gene TRBJ2-1, with a tentative D call TRBD1 (6 bases). Trimming removed 3 bases at V and 5 bases at J, with 8 bases between. This CDR3 spans 13 amino acids. Germline CDR1 KGHSH, CDR2 LQKENI. This CDR3 reads CASSPRTDNEQFF. In nucleotides, the CDR3 is TGTGCCAGCTCACCTCGGACAGACAATGAGCAGTTCTTC.

Only a few counts were recorded for this clone. This sequence joins TRBV7-2 and TRBJ2-7; 7 nucleotides line up with TRBD1. CDR1 is SGHTA, CDR2 FQGNSA, per germline. The CDR3 totals 15 residues. The V segment lost 0 bases and the J segment 3 bases; nucleotides outside the gene matches: 5. The CDR3 here is CASSLAGTDNYEQYV. The CDR3 DNA sequence: TGTGCCAGCAGCTTAGCGGGGACAGATAACTACGAGCAGTACGTC.

This clone turned up a few times. V and J are TRBV5-4 and TRBJ1-1; tentative D call: TRBD1 (6 bases). The germline CDR1 and CDR2 sequences are SGHNT and YYREEE (reference sequence). Trimming pared 0 bases from V and 1 base from J, leaving 13 bases between. This CDR3 is 16 amino acids long. The CDR3 spells CASSLAKNRANTEAFF. CDR3 in DNA: TGTGCCAGCAGCTTGGCCAAGAACAGGGCGAACACTGAAGCTTTCTTT.

V usage is TRBV11-1 and J usage is TRBJ2-7, with TRBD1 matching 8 bases. This CDR3 comprises 13 residues. With V trimmed by 5 bases and J by 9 bases, 9 bases remained unmatched. Germline lookup yields CDR1 SGHAT and CDR2 FQDESV (reference sequence). CDR3 region: CASSSIRGLLQYV. CDR3 in DNA: TGTGCCAGCAGCAGCATCAGGGGGCTGTTGCAGTACGTC.

V and J are TRBV5-1 and TRBJ1-1, with D unresolved. Germline CDR1 is SGHRS and CDR2 is YFSETQ. The CDR3 is made up of 13 amino acids. Trimming pared 5 bases from V and 8 bases from J, leaving 16 bases between. The CDR3 loop is CASSPGRNGEAFF. The CDR3 DNA reads as TGCGCCAGCAGTCCCGGTCGAAACGGGGAAGCTTTCTTT.

The genes are TRBV28 and TRBJ1-3, with a possible D match to TRBD1 (6 bases). Germline-derived CDR1 and CDR2 are MDHEN and SYDVKM. V was pared by 10 bases and J by 0 bases, with 16 bases between. The CDR3 totals 15 residues. The CDR3 nucleotides are TGTGCCACCATGACAGGACCTAGCTCTGGAAACACCATATATTTT. Translating gives CATMTGPSSGNTIYF.

The V call is TRBV19, the J call TRBJ1-2; D uncertain. Deletions cut 3 bases from V and 8 bases from J, with 16 bases between. Germline CDR1 and CDR2: LNHDA and SQIVND (reference sequence). The CDR3 has 14 amino acids. The CDR3 DNA is TGTGCCAGTAGTATTGGGCCCAACGCAAGGGGCTACACCTTC. Translating gives CASSIGPNARGYTF.

The chain employs TRBV28 and TRBJ1-3; no clear D. The germline CDR1 and CDR2 sequences are MDHEN and SYDVKM. The CDR3 runs to 12 residues. Deletions cut 5 bases from V and 3 bases from J, with 5 bases between. CDR3 sequence: CASSNLGNTIYF. The CDR3 DNA reads TGTGCCAGCAGTAATCTTGGAAACACCATATATTTT.

The rearrangement joins TRBV28 to TRBJ2-3; D call uncertain. This CDR3 comprises 10 residues. CDR1 is MDHEN and CDR2 is SYDVKM in the germline V gene. The V end lost 5 bases, the J end lost 6 bases, and 3 bases lay between the germline ends. The CDR3: CASSRDTQYF. The CDR3 DNA sequence: TGTGCCAGCAGTCGGGATACGCAGTATTTT.

This clone was recorded a few times. The rearrangement uses TRBV12-3 or TRBV12-4 and TRBJ1-5, with no clear D. This CDR3 has 13 amino acids. The V end was cut by 5 bases, the J end by 7 bases, with 12 bases between. The CDR3 DNA sequence: TGTGCCAGCAGTCGTGCAGGCGGGCAGCCCCAGCATTTT. Translation gives CASSRAGGQPQHF.

The chain recombines TRBV29-1 with TRBJ1-4; D is undetermined. The ends were cut back, 4 bases at V and 6 bases at J, with 12 bases in the middle. The CDR3 consists of 13 residues. Per the germline V gene, CDR1 is SQVTM and CDR2 is ANQGSEA. CDR3 residues: CSVAGVDYEKLFF. As DNA, the CDR3 is TGCAGCGTTGCCGGGGTAGACTATGAAAAACTGTTTTTT.

The chain combines TRBV6-6 with TRBJ2-3, with D tentatively TRBD2 (5 bases). CDR1 is MNHNY, CDR2 SVGAGI, per germline (reference sequence). Deletions cut 2 bases from V and 5 bases from J, with 17 bases between. The CDR3 consists of 16 residues. In DNA, the CDR3 is TGTGCCAGCAGTTACCGAAGGGCAGAGAGGGTAGATACGCAGTATTTT. Amino acid sequence: CASSYRRAERVDTQYF.

The chain recombines TRBV2 with TRBJ2-5; D unclear. Between the trimmed V and J ends, which lost 1 base and 4 bases, there was a span of 10 bases. Germline CDR1 is SNHLY and CDR2 is FYNNEI. The CDR3 loop spans 14 amino acids. CDR3 residues: CASSEGRGGETQYF. The CDR3 coding sequence is TGTGCCAGCAGTGAAGGTAGAGGCGGAGAGACCCAGTACTTC.

The CDR3: CASTRQGKDTIYF. The CDR3 DNA reads as TGTGCCAGCACCCGACAGGGGAAAGACACCATATATTTT. J is TRBJ1-3 and V is TRBV5-5; 8 nucleotides agree with TRBD1. V dropped 6 bases and J dropped 8; count of bases not matched to a gene: 7. Germline V gene data show CDR1 as SGHKS and CDR2 as YYEKEE (reference sequence). The CDR3 extends over 13 amino acids. The complete variable domain, with remaining parts taken from reference TRBV5-5 and TRBJ1-3, reads DAGVTQSPTHLIKTRGQQVTLRCSPISGHKSVSWYQQVLGQGPQFIFQYYEKEERGRGNFPDRFSARQFPNYSSELNVNALLLGDSALYLCASTRQGKDTIYFGEGSWLTVV.

The J gene is TRBJ2-3, the V gene TRBV7-9, with 8 bases aligning to TRBD2. V lost 2 bases, J lost 2 bases, and 12 bases stayed unmatched. The CDR3 is made up of 18 amino acids. CDR1 is SEHNR and CDR2 is FQNEAQ in the germline V gene (reference sequence). The DNA of the CDR3 is TGTGCCAGCAGCTTAAGGCGTTCAGCGGGAGACATCACAGATACGCAGTATTTT. This sequence encodes CASSLRRSAGDITDTQYF.